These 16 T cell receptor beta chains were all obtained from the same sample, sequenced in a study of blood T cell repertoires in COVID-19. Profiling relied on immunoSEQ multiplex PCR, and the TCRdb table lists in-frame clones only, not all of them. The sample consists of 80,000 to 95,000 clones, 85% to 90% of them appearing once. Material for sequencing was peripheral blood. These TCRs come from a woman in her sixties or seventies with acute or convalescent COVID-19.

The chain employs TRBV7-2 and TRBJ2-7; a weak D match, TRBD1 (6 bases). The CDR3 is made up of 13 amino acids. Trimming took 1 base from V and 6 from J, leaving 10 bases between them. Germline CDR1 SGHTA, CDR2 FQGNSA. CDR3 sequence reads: CASSLDRVSEQYV. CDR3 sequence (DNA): TGTGCCAGCAGCTTAGACAGGGTAAGCGAGCAGTACGTC.

The DNA of the CDR3 is TGCGCCAGCAGCCAAGATCTACTAGCGGGAGTGGGGGATACGCAGTATTTT. The encoded protein is CASSQDLLAGVGDTQYF. The J gene is TRBJ2-3, the V gene TRBV4-3, with 11 bases matching TRBD2. Trimming took 0 bases from V and 6 from J; bases not matched to a gene: 8. Germline CDR1 is LGHNA and CDR2 is YSLEER. This CDR3 has 17 residues.

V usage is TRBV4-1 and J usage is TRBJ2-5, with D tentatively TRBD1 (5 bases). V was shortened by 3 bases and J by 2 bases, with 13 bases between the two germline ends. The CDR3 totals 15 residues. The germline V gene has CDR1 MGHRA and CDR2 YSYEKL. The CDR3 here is CASSQGWTRQETQYF. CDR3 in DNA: TGCGCCAGCAGCCAGGGTTGGACAAGGCAAGAGACCCAGTACTTC.

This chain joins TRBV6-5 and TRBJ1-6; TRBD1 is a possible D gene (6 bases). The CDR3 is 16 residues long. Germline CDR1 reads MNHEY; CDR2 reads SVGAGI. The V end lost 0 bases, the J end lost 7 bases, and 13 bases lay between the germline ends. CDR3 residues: CASSYSMGGANSPLHF. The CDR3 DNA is TGTGCCAGCAGTTACTCGATGGGGGGGGCCAATTCACCCCTCCACTTT.

CDR3 in DNA: TGTGCCAGCAGCCGTCGACCGAGCGGGAGCACAGATACGCAGTATTTT. It translates to CASSRRPSGSTDTQYF. J is TRBJ2-3 and V is TRBV13, with D maybe TRBD2 (6 bases). CDR1 PRHDT and CDR2 FYEKMQ come from the germline V gene (reference sequence). This CDR3 region has 16 residues. The V gene lost 5 bases and the J gene lost 0 bases, with 15 bases spanning the gap.

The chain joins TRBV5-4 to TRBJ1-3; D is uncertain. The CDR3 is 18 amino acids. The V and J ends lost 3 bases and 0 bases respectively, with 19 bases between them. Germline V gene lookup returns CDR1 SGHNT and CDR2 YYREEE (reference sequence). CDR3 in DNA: TGTGCCAGCAGCTCCTCCCTAGGAGGGCTGGGCTCTGGAAACACCATATATTTT. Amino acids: CASSSSLGGLGSGNTIYF.

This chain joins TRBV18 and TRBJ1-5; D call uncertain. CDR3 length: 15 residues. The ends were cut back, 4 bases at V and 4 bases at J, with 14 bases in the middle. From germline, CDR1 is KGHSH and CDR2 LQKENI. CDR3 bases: TGTGCCAGCTCACTGGCGAGTTCAGGTAATCAGCCCCAGCATTTT. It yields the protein CASSLASSGNQPQHF.

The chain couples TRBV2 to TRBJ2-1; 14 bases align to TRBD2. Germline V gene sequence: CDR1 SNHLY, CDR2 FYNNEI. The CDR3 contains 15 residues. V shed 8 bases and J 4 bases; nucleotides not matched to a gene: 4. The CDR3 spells CASGRLAGGYNEQFF. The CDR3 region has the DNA TGTGCCAGCGGAAGACTAGCGGGAGGGTACAATGAGCAGTTCTTC.

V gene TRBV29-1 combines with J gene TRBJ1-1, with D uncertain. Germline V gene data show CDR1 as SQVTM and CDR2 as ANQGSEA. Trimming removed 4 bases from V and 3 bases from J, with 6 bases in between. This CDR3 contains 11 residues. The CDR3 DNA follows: TGCAGCGTTGTAACGGACACTGAAGCTTTCTTT. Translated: CSVVTDTEAFF.

The CDR3 here is CASSISTSSVDTEAFF. DNA of the CDR3: TGTGCCAGTAGTATTTCCACATCAAGCGTCGACACTGAAGCTTTCTTT. This chain links TRBV19 with TRBJ1-1; D is undetermined. CDR1 LNHDA and CDR2 SQIVND come from the germline V gene (reference sequence). The CDR3 runs 16 residues. The V gene lost 3 bases and the J gene lost 3 bases, with 17 bases spanning the gap.

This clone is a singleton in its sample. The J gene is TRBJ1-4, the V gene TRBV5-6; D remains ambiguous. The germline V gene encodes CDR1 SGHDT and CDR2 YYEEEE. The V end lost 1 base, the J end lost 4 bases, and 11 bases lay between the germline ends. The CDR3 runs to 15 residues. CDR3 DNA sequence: TGTGCCAGCAGCTTGTGGAGCCAGCTTAATGAAAAACTGTTTTTT. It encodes CASSLWSQLNEKLFF.

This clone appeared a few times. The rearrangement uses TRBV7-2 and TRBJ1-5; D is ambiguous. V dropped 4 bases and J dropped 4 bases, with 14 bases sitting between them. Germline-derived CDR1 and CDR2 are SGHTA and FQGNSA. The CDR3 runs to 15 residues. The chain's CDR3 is CASSSTSGLNQPQHF. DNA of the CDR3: TGTGCCAGCAGCTCAACTTCGGGGTTGAATCAGCCCCAGCATTTT.

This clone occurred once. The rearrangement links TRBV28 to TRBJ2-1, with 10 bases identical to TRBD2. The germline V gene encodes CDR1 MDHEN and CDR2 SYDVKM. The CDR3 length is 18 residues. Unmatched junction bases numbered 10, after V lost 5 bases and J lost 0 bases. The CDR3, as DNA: TGTGCCAGCAGTCCCCGGACTAGCGGAGCCGCCTCCTACAATGAGCAGTTCTTC. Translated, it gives CASSPRTSGAASYNEQFF.

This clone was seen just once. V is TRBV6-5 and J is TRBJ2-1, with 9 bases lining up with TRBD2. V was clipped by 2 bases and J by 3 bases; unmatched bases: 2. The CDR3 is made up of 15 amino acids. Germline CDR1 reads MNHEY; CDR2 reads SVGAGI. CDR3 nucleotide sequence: TGTGCCAGCAGTTACGTAGCGGGAGACTACAATGAGCAGTTCTTC. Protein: CASSYVAGDYNEQFF.

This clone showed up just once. The DNA of the CDR3 is TGTGCCAGCAGCTTAGAAGCTGAAAAACTGTTTTTT. Its translation: CASSLEAEKLFF. This chain joins TRBV11-3 and TRBJ1-4; D not certain. V was pared by 0 bases and J by 7 bases, with 3 bases between. This CDR3 contains 12 residues. Germline CDR1 reads SGHNT; CDR2 reads YENEEA.

The CDR3 is CASTIGGATQYF. The CDR3, as DNA: TGTGCCAGCACGATAGGAGGGGCTACGCAGTATTTT. The chain carries TRBV12-3 or TRBV12-4 and TRBJ2-3; TRBD2 is a possible D gene (6 bases). The CDR3 sequence is 12 residues long. The V gene lost 7 bases and the J gene lost 8 bases, with 13 bases spanning the gap.